This paragraph covers one TCR beta chain sequence. Its binding antigen is unknown. Qualities for individual bases were not recorded, and no much larger clone is one base off. The sample comes from a study of T cells in Graves' hyperthyroidism and ophthalmopathy (dated by TCRdb to the late 2010s). About the study as a whole: Peripheral blood samples were taken at initial diagnosis, before any treatment was given. The approximately 100 discovery patients were divided at random into training and test sets in a 7:3 ratio. In addition, the study compared T-cell repertoires in thyroid tissue and in blood from five or six Graves' hyperthyroidism patients. After blood sampling, hyperthyroidism patients were treated with methimazole at a starting dose of 30 mg daily, and ophthalmopathy patients were treated with high-dose intravenous methylprednisolone. TCR Vbeta CDR3 sequencing of around 130 peripheral blood samples (over 40 ophthalmopathy, 75 to 85 hyperthyroidism and around 17 progressor patients) is reported in the paper. Prospective prediction of ophthalmopathy was tested in an independent validation cohort of 18 to 20 hyperthyroidism patients and around 16 patients who later progressed to ophthalmopathy. A discovery cohort of 95 to 100 patients, 43 with Graves' ophthalmopathy and 55 to 65 with stable Graves' hyperthyroidism, was used to find distinguishing TCR V-J signatures.

Amplification of TCR beta CDR3 regions was carried out from RNA transcripts. A first-round RT-PCR of the TCR CDR3 used the HTBI primer set with the Qiagen OneStep RT-PCR kit. A second multiplex PCR round built the libraries, followed by size selection and purification. Sequencing of the libraries was done on an Illumina HiSeq2000 using paired-end 100 bp reads. In the authors' own workflow: Raw data were processed with SOAPnuke, discarding reads with adapters, uncalled bases, mean Phred below 15, or no exact constant-primer or identifier match. High-quality paired reads were merged with COPE v1.2.5, and unique nucleotide sequences were defined as clonotypes. MiTCR v1.1 was used to align the clonotypes against IMGT TRBV, TRBD and TRBJ reference segments. The analysis included only V-J combinations with a frequency above 0.0001, which together covered more than 99% of the repertoires. The TCS score was defined as the ratio of F50 (clonal expansion) to E x V (chaos), calculated using BLOSUM62-based TCRdist between CDR3 peptides within each V-J. Welch's t-statistics and random forest reduced approximately 520 V-J features to about 12, which were used in a naive Bayes classifier (R e1071). TCRdb took the public reads, trimmed them with fastp at Q25, ran MiXCR for clone calling and kept in-frame beta chains. Each record represents a unique CDR3 protein, reported with the most common genes and DNA among its rows. For this entry, the V and J calls and clone size follow TCRdb and not the study's own pipeline. The sample records roughly 650,000 distinct CDR3 sequences, approximately 16% of which are singletons. Around 3.5% of the sample goes to the ten largest clones.

Ophthalmopathy patients had moderately to severely active disease, Clinical Activity Score of at least 3, NOSPECS grade of at least 4, and duration under 3 months. Patients with uncontrolled infections, other autoimmune diseases, pregnancy or lactation were excluded. Diagnoses relied on clinical symptoms, serum thyroxine and TRAb, thyroid ultrasound and orbital computed tomography. PBMCs were isolated from 10 ml of fresh peripheral blood by Ficoll-Paque density gradient centrifugation. Trizol reagent was used to extract total RNA, and RNA quality was then checked on an Agilent 2100 Bioanalyzer. V is reduced by 1 base and J by 0 bases, leaving a spacing of 10 bases between them. Looking up the germline V gene (reference sequence) yields CDR1 SGHKS and CDR2 YYEKEE. From the cysteine up to the phenylalanine, the CDR3 has a length of 15 residues. The retained sequence is limited to the CDR3, 45 bases, with the frame set at the first base.

The paper's findings and limits, for the study overall: Most expanded thyroid clonotypes (frequency above 0.001) were also found in blood, which suggests that blood repertoires may mirror thyroid immune responses. No statistical method was used to fix the sample size in advance, and group allocation was not hidden from the investigators. In cross-validation, a model built on a 13 V-J signature told ophthalmopathy apart from stable hyperthyroidism with approximately 90% sensitivity and roughly 81% specificity, and in testing the same model reached 80%/75%. In validation, the model predicted progression to ophthalmopathy with approximately 71% sensitivity and around 72% specificity, a median of 6.5 months before onset.

The chain is made from TRBV5-5 and TRBJ1-1, and possibly TRBD1, on 5 matching bases. Sequencing was performed on blood. The TCR originated in a woman aged 40 to 50 with Graves' ophthalmopathy. The CDR3 region has the sequence CASSLFQGLNTEAFF. In nucleotide form, the sequence is TGTGCCAGCAGCTTGTTTCAGGGTTTGAACACTGAAGCTTTCTTT.